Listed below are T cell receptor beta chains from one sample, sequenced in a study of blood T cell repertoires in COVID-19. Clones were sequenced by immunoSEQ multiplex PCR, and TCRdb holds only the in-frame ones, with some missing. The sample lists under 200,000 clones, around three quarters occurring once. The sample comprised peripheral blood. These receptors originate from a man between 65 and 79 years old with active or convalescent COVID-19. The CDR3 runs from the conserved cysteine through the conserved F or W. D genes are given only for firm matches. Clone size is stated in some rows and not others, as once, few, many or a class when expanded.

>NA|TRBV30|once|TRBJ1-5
TGTGCCTGGAGTGTAGGAGAACTGGGGGCCTCTCAGCCCCAGCATTTT
CAWSVGELGASQPQHF
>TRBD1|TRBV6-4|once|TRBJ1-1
TGTGCCAGCAGTAGGGGGCCGGACACTGAAGCTTTCTTT
CASSRGPDTEAFF
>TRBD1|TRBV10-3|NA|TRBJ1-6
TGTGCCATCAGTGAAAGGGACAGCAGTTCACCCCTCCACTTT
CAISERDSSSPLHF
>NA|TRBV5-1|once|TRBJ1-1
TGCGCCAGCGCGCTTCAAGGGGGACTGAACACTGAAGCTTTCTTT
CASALQGGLNTEAFF
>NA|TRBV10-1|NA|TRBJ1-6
TGCGCCAGCAGTGAGCGGTCGGGGGGTTCACCCCTCCACTTT
CASSERSGGSPLHF
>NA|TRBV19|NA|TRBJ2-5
TGTGCCAGTAGTAGATCCGGGGGACAGTACTTTCAAGAGACCCAGTACTTC
CASSRSGGQYFQETQYF
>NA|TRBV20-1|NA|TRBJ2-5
TGCAGTGCTAGTCTGGGCCGGCAAGAGACCCAGTACTTC
CSASLGRQETQYF
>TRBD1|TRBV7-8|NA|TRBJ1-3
TGTGCCAGCAGCCCAAGACAGGGGGCGGGTGGAAACACCATATATTTT
CASSPRQGAGGNTIYF
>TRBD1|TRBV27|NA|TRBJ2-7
TGTGCCAGCAGTTTCGGACAGGGGTTCTACGAGCAGTACTTC
CASSFGQGFYEQYF
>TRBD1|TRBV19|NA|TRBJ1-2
TGTGCCAGTAGCAACAGGGGTAGTAGCTATGGCTACACCTTC
CASSNRGSSYGYTF
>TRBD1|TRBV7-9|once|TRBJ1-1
TGTGCCAGCAGCTTATTTGACAGGGTGAACACTGAAGCTTTCTTT
CASSLFDRVNTEAFF
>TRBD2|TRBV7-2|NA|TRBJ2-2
TGTGCCAGCAGCTTAGATACAGCGGGGGGCTTAAAGGAGCTGTTTTTT
CASSLDTAGGLKELFF
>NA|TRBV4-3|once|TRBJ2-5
TGCGCCAGCAGCCAAGATTTTACGGGGGGCGGGGAGACCCAGTACTTC
CASSQDFTGGGETQYF
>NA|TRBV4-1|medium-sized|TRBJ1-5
TGCGCCAGCAGCCAAGAAGCCCGCGGCAATCAGCCCCAGCATTTT
CASSQEARGNQPQHF